Sequencing of this T cell receptor beta chain was carried out in a study of response to subunit inactivated influenza vaccine. Regarding the study as a whole: With each seasonal influenza vaccination, the authors suggested, few new T cells are recruited.

In this sample, this clonotype turned up many times. As yet, its antigen is unknown. Trimming shortened V by 6 bases and J by 9 bases, and 12 bases separated the two germline ends. This CDR3 comprises 12 residues. A single record per CDR3 protein comes from TCRdb applying MiXCR to the RT-PCR reads. In the table there are roughly 170,000 distinct CDR3 sequences, about 9.3% of which are singletons. The sequenced sample was non-naive T cells sorted from PBMCs, obtained on the day of vaccination. The rearrangement links TRBV12-3 or TRBV12-4 to TRBJ2-1, with D perhaps matching TRBD2 (6 bases). The TCR originated in a man aged 50 to 59 who received an inactivated influenza vaccine. CDR3 DNA: TGTGCCAGCAGCCTCACTAGCTTTGAGCAGTTCTTC. Its protein is CASSLTSFEQFF.